The 30 T cell receptor beta chains given below trace back to one sample, sequenced in a study of cytotoxic CD8 clonotypes in ibrutinib-treated CLL. Clones were sequenced by immunoSEQ multiplex PCR, and TCRdb holds only the in-frame ones, with some missing. Here the sample spans 75,000 to 80,000 clones, approximately 87% being singletons. This specimen consisted of PBMCs, obtained after 24 months of ibrutinib treatment. These receptors originate from a human donor with chronic lymphocytic leukemia.

The chain joins TRBV18 to TRBJ2-7; 10 positions match TRBD1. Germline trimming cut 6 bases from V and 4 bases from J; bases unmatched to any gene: 3. The CDR3 is 13 residues long. Germline V gives CDR1 KGHSH, CDR2 LQKENI. CDR3 amino acids: CASSQGQGYEQYF. CDR3 nucleotides: TGTGCCAGCTCGCAGGGACAGGGGTACGAGCAGTACTTC.

This clone has just one count. The chain has TRBV5-6 and TRBJ2-1; a possible D gene is TRBD2 (6 bases). Per germline, CDR1 SGHDT and CDR2 YYEEEE. The CDR3 covers 14 residues. The V gene lost 1 base and the J gene lost 4 bases, with 9 bases spanning the gap. The CDR3 nucleotides are TGTGCCAGCAGCTTGTTTAGCGGATACAATGAGCAGTTCTTC. Amino acids: CASSLFSGYNEQFF.

The rearrangement links TRBV2 to TRBJ2-3; 10 bases match TRBD1. This CDR3 contains 16 residues. Germline V gene data show CDR1 as SNHLY and CDR2 as FYNNEI. Trimming removed 5 bases from V and 3 bases from J; junction bases left unmatched: 8. CDR3 region: CASSPRRDRGTDTQYF. The CDR3 DNA is TGTGCCAGCAGTCCCCGCCGGGACAGGGGAACAGATACGCAGTATTTT.

This clone appeared a few times. The chain has TRBV19 and TRBJ1-1; 7 bases map to TRBD1. Trimming removed 8 bases from V and 5 bases from J; junction bases left unmatched: 5. Germline V gives CDR1 LNHDA, CDR2 SQIVND (reference sequence). CDR3 size: 12 residues. In DNA form, the CDR3 reads TGTGCCAGTTCCCCAGGGGGAACTGAAGCTTTCTTT. It encodes CASSPGGTEAFF.

The rearrangement joins TRBV6-6 to TRBJ2-2, with D possibly TRBD2 on 5 matching bases. The CDR3 contains 16 residues. Germline V gene sequence: CDR1 MNHNY, CDR2 SVGAGI (reference sequence). The germline V and J ends were trimmed by 0 bases and 10 bases, with 18 bases remaining between them. The CDR3 loop reads CASSYSSEELGVELFF. The DNA for the CDR3 is TGTGCCAGCAGTTACTCTTCGGAAGAACTAGGAGTGGAGCTGTTTTTT.

This clone appeared once. The DNA for the CDR3 is TGTGCCAGCGGGACAGATCAGCCCCAGCATTTT. This gives the protein CASGTDQPQHF. The V gene is TRBV19, the J gene TRBJ1-5; the match to TRBD1 covers 7 bases. V lost 9 bases, J lost 5 bases, and 1 base stayed unmatched. The CDR3 is 11 amino acids. Germline lookup yields CDR1 LNHDA and CDR2 SQIVND (reference sequence).

This rearrangement joins TRBV29-1 to TRBJ2-1, with D hard to call. Deletions cut 4 bases from V and 8 bases from J, with 9 bases between. The V gene's germline CDR1 is SQVTM and CDR2 ANQGSEA. The CDR3 totals 11 residues. The CDR3: CSVVAYDEQFF. The CDR3 DNA reads as TGCAGCGTTGTGGCATACGATGAGCAGTTCTTC.

This clone was picked up one time. The chain recombines TRBV30 with TRBJ2-7; D may be TRBD1 (5 bases). The CDR3 has 11 residues. Germline V gene data show CDR1 as GTSNPN and CDR2 as SVGIG (reference sequence). V gave up 4 bases and J gave up 5 bases, with 9 bases separating them. CDR3 sequence (DNA): TGTGCCTGGATGAGCAGGGACGAGCAGTACTTC. Translation: CAWMSRDEQYF.

The gene calls are TRBV10-2 and TRBJ1-4, with TRBD1 matching 8 bases. The J segment lost 8 bases and the V segment lost 8 bases, leaving 7 bases of the junction unmatched. The length of the CDR3 is 13 residues. Germline V lookup: CDR1 WSHSY, CDR2 SAAADI. The CDR3 reads CASGGQGGEKLFF. CDR3 nucleotides: TGCGCCAGCGGAGGACAGGGTGGGGAAAAACTGTTTTTT.

The V and J genes are TRBV2 and TRBJ1-2, with D perhaps TRBD1 (5 bases). The V end lost 3 bases, the J end lost 3 bases, and 8 bases lay between the germline ends. The CDR3 runs to 13 residues. CDR1 is SNHLY and CDR2 is FYNNEI in the germline V gene. The CDR3 spells CASSEGGDYGYTF. The DNA for the CDR3 is TGTGCCAGCAGTGAGGGGGGTGACTATGGCTACACCTTC.

The chain's CDR3 is CASSLADPPRDEQFF. The CDR3 coding sequence is TGCGCCAGCAGCTTGGCCGACCCCCCTAGGGATGAGCAGTTCTTC. This chain uses TRBV5-1 with TRBJ2-1; D is ambiguous. Trimming shortened V by 0 bases and J by 8 bases, and 15 bases separated the two germline ends. Germline values: CDR1 SGHRS, CDR2 YFSETQ. This CDR3 contains 15 residues.

The gene calls are TRBV18 and TRBJ2-7, with TRBD2 as a possible D gene (6 bases). CDR1 is KGHSH, CDR2 LQKENI, per germline. The V end lost 1 base, the J end lost 6 bases, and 13 bases lay between the germline ends. This CDR3 contains 14 residues. The CDR3, as DNA: TGTGCCAGCTCACCACGGTACGGGAGTGGCGAGCAGTACTTC. Protein product: CASSPRYGSGEQYF.

The chain uses TRBV5-1 and TRBJ1-1; the match to TRBD1 covers 10 bases. There are 14 residues in the CDR3. CDR1 is SGHRS, CDR2 YFSETQ, per germline. The V segment lost 0 bases and the J segment 4 bases; nucleotides outside the gene matches: 0. CDR3: CASSLGTGGTEAFF. The CDR3 nucleotides read TGCGCCAGCAGCTTGGGGACAGGGGGCACTGAAGCTTTCTTT.

The rearrangement links TRBV5-6 to TRBJ1-1, with D perhaps TRBD1 (5 bases). V dropped 3 bases and J dropped 5 bases, with 8 bases sitting between them. The CDR3 extends over 12 amino acids. Germline V gene sequence: CDR1 SGHDT, CDR2 YYEEEE. CDR3 amino acids: CASSSGRTEAFF. DNA of the CDR3: TGTGCCAGCAGCTCGGGGCGTACTGAAGCTTTCTTT.

The rearrangement links TRBV28 to TRBJ2-1; 14 nucleotides line up with TRBD2. The CDR3 is made up of 15 amino acids. V was pared by 6 bases and J by 9 bases, with 7 bases of the junction left unmatched. Germline lookup yields CDR1 MDHEN and CDR2 SYDVKM. The CDR3 loop reads CASRAGLAGVGEQFF. DNA of the CDR3: TGTGCCAGCAGAGCGGGACTAGCGGGAGTTGGTGAGCAGTTCTTC.

The chain has TRBV20-1 and TRBJ1-1; D is undetermined. Germline V gene sequence: CDR1 DFQATT, CDR2 SNEGSKA (reference sequence). The ends were cut back, 3 bases at V and 4 bases at J, with 6 bases in the middle. The CDR3 contains 11 residues. In nucleotides, the CDR3 is TGCAGTGCTAGGGAGAGCACTGAAGCTTTCTTT. Protein sequence: CSARESTEAFF.

The gene calls are TRBV27 and TRBJ1-3; possible D gene TRBD1, 5 bases. In germline, CDR1 is MNHEY, CDR2 SMNVEV (reference sequence). The CDR3 has 13 residues. V was clipped by 5 bases and J by 4 bases, with 9 bases between them. CDR3 DNA: TGTGCCAGCAGTCCAGGGAGCGGAAACACCATATATTTT. This translates into CASSPGSGNTIYF.

The rearrangement uses TRBV2 and TRBJ1-1, with a weak D call TRBD1 (5 bases). Trimming pared 6 bases from V and 10 bases from J, leaving 12 bases between. Germline V gives CDR1 SNHLY, CDR2 FYNNEI. CDR3 size: 11 residues. CDR3 sequence (DNA): TGTGCCAGCAGCCCACAGGAGGTAGCTTTCTTT. Amino acid sequence: CASSPQEVAFF.

The chain combines TRBV5-6 with TRBJ2-5; 9 bases are a match to TRBD2. Germline-derived CDR1 and CDR2 are SGHDT and YYEEEE. V lost 3 bases, J lost 1 base, and 1 base stayed unmatched. The CDR3 is made up of 14 amino acids. CDR3 residues: CASSSAGGQETQYF. As DNA, the CDR3 is TGTGCCAGCAGCTCAGCGGGGGGCCAAGAGACCCAGTACTTC.

The chain uses TRBV2 and TRBJ2-1; weak D call: TRBD2 (6 bases). Germline loops: CDR1 SNHLY, CDR2 FYNNEI. V was shortened by 8 bases and J by 10 bases, with 21 bases between the two germline ends. CDR3 length: 14 residues. In nucleotides, the CDR3 is TGTGCCAGCTCGGAGGGCATTCGGTTGGCGGAGCAGTTCTTC. Protein sequence: CASSEGIRLAEQFF. Using reference TRBV2 and TRBJ2-1 for the parts outside the CDR3, the full variable domain is EPEVTQTPSHQVTQMGQEVILRCVPISNHLYFYWYRQILGQKVEFLVSFYNNEISEKSEIFDDQFSVERPDGSNFTLKIRSTKLEDSAMYFCASSEGIRLAEQFFGPGTRLTVL.

The chain links TRBV9 to TRBJ2-1, with 10 bases aligning to TRBD2. The CDR3 is 16 amino acids. Trimming at V came to 0 bases and at J to 9 bases, leaving 9 bases not matched to a gene. From germline, CDR1 is SGDLS and CDR2 YYNGEE. CDR3 sequence (DNA): TGTGCCAGCAGCGTAGGTCTAGCGGGAGTCGAATCTGAGCAGTTCTTC. This codes for CASSVGLAGVESEQFF.

V is TRBV6-5 and J is TRBJ1-1, with D perhaps TRBD1 (6 bases). With 2 bases removed from V and 9 bases from J, the gap between germline ends came to 13 bases. The germline gives CDR1 MNHEY, CDR2 SVGAGI. The CDR3 length is 13 residues. DNA for the CDR3: TGTGCCAGCAGTTACGACACAGGGAGCCAAGCTTTCTTT. Translation gives CASSYDTGSQAFF.

This chain links TRBV18 with TRBJ1-4, with D maybe TRBD1 (5 bases). The CDR3 runs 15 residues. V dropped 4 bases and J dropped 2 bases, with 11 bases sitting between them. Germline V gene sequence: CDR1 KGHSH, CDR2 LQKENI. The CDR3 DNA follows: TGTGCCAGCTCACTTCTGGGGGTGACTAATGAAAAACTGTTTTTT. This codes for CASSLLGVTNEKLFF.

V usage is TRBV5-1 and J usage is TRBJ2-3; 8 bases agree with TRBD1. Germline V gives CDR1 SGHRS, CDR2 YFSETQ. This CDR3 has 18 residues. V lost 4 bases to trimming and J lost 4 bases; unmatched junction nucleotides: 17. The CDR3 nucleotides read TGCGCCAGCAGCCCGATCCCGGGACAGGAGATGTCGGCAGATACGCAGTATTTT. Its protein product is CASSPIPGQEMSADTQYF. The complete variable domain, with remaining parts taken from reference TRBV5-1 and TRBJ2-3, reads KAGVTQTPRYLIKTRGQQVTLSCSPISGHRSVSWYQQTPGQGLQFLFEYFSETQRNKGNFPGRFSGRQFSNSRSEMNVSTLELGDSALYLCASSPIPGQEMSADTQYFGPGTRLTVL.

The chain couples TRBV5-1 to TRBJ2-2, with 12 bases matching TRBD2. Germline V lookup: CDR1 SGHRS, CDR2 YFSETQ. The CDR3 consists of 16 residues. After removal of 4 bases from V and 1 base from J, the junction contained 2 bases not matched to a gene. The CDR3 DNA reads as TGCGCCAGCAGCGAACTAGCGGGAGGGAACACCGGGGAGCTGTTTTTT. Its protein is CASSELAGGNTGELFF.

The V and J genes are TRBV2 and TRBJ2-5, with D unresolved. The CDR3 covers 15 residues. CDR1 SNHLY and CDR2 FYNNEI come from the germline V gene. V lost 4 bases and J lost 7, with 19 bases in between. The CDR3 region is CASSVARSPQSTQYF. The CDR3 nucleotides are TGTGCCAGCAGTGTGGCAAGGTCCCCTCAATCGACCCAGTACTTC.

This clone was seen more than once but under ten times. The chain is built from TRBV29-1 and TRBJ1-5, with D hard to call. Per the germline V gene, CDR1 is SQVTM and CDR2 is ANQGSEA. This CDR3 contains 13 residues. V was shortened by 6 bases and J by 5 bases, with 14 bases between the two germline ends. The CDR3 loop reads CSVRPGGDQPQHF. CDR3 nucleotide sequence: TGCAGCGTCCGACCGGGAGGCGATCAGCCCCAGCATTTT.

In its sample, this clone was seen a few times. The J gene is TRBJ2-1, the V gene TRBV10-3; the D gene is possibly TRBD2 (7 bases). The CDR3 spans 13 residues. The V gene's germline CDR1 is ENHRY and CDR2 SYGVKD. Trimming left V 8 bases short and J 5 bases short, with 13 bases between. CDR3 sequence (DNA): TGTGCCATCGGGGGGGCAGGGAACAATGAGCAGTTCTTC. It yields the protein CAIGGAGNNEQFF.

This clone has only a few counts. The chain links TRBV4-3 to TRBJ1-5, with TRBD1 matching over 8 bases. Losses at the gene ends were 2 bases for V and 5 bases for J; bases not matched to a gene: 5. This CDR3 region has 15 residues. Per germline, CDR1 LGHNA and CDR2 YSLEER. The CDR3 protein is CASSQQTGADQPQHF. CDR3 in DNA: TGCGCCAGCAGCCAACAGACAGGGGCGGATCAGCCCCAGCATTTT.

The chain joins TRBV5-4 to TRBJ2-7; TRBD1 agrees at 10 bases. The CDR3 covers 16 residues. After removal of 4 bases from V and 6 bases from J, the junction contained 13 bases not matched to a gene. Germline CDR1 SGHNT, CDR2 YYREEE (reference sequence). Written as DNA, the CDR3 is TGTGCCAGCAGCACAAAGGGCCGGGACAGGGGATCCGAGCAGTACTTC. Translating gives CASSTKGRDRGSEQYF.